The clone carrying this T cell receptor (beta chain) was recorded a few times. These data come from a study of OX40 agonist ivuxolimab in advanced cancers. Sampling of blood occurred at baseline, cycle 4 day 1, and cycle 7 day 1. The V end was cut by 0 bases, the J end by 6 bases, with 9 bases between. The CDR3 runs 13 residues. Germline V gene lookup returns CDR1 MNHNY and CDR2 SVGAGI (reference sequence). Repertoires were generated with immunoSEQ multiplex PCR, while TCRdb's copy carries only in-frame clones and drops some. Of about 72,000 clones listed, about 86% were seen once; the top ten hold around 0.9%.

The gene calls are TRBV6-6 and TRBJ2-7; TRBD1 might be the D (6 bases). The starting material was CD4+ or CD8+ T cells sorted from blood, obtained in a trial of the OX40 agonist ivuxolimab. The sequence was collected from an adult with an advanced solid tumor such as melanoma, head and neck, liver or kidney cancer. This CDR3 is CASSYSGRGEQYF. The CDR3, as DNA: TGTGCCAGCAGTTACTCGGGCAGGGGCGAGCAGTACTTC.